This TCR beta chain came from a study of a mutant IDH1 vaccine in newly diagnosed glioma. Time point of the sample: week 47, end of study. Mutant IDH1 20-mer peptide, at 300 ug, made up each vaccine dose, with topical imiquimod. Regarding this clone: The antigen is undetermined.

The CDR3 consists of 14 residues. J was trimmed by 6 bases and V by 3 bases; bases with no gene match: 9. Per the germline V gene, CDR1 is SGDLS and CDR2 is YYNGEE. This table comes from immunoSEQ multiplex PCR, and its TCRdb copy is limited to in-frame clones, with some not included. The sample includes about 94,000 clones, just under 90% of them seen just once. This sequence originates from a woman in her fifties or sixties with glioma. Here the sequenced sample was PBMCs, taken from a glioma patient whose treatment included an IDH1 peptide vaccine. The V and J genes are TRBV9 and TRBJ2-7; 7 bases are a match to TRBD2. The CDR3 DNA follows: TGTGCCAGCAGCGCCGGCGGCGGGAGTGGCGAGCAGTACTTC. It is translated as CASSAGGGSGEQYF. Variable domain in full (rest from reference TRBV9 and TRBJ2-7): DSGVTQTPKHLITATGQRVTLRCSPRSGDLSVYWYQQSLDQGLQFLIQYYNGEERAKGNILERFSAQQFPDLHSELNLSSLELGDSALYFCASSAGGGSGEQYFGPGTRLTVT.